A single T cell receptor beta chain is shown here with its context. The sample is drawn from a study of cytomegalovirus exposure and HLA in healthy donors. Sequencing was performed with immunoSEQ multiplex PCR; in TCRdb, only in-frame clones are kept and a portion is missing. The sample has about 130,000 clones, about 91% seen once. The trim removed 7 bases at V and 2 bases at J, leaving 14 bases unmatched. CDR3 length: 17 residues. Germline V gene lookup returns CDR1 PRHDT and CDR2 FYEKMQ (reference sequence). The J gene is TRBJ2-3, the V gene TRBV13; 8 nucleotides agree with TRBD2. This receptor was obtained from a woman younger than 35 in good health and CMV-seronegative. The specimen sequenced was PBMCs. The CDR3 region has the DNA TGTGCCAGCATGGGAATAGCGGGGCCCACCTCCACAGATACGCAGTATTTT. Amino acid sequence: CASMGIAGPTSTDTQYF.